This TCR beta chain emerged from a study of blood T cell repertoires in COVID-19. Looking at the study overall: Nucleic acid was either cDNA or gDNA, and it came from T cells, B-cell-depleted T cells, or PBMCs.

The ends lost 6 bases at V and 1 base at J; junction bases unmatched: 8. Per germline, CDR1 WSHSY and CDR2 SAAADI. The CDR3 covers 15 residues. Enrolled through a virtual design, the participants were between 18 and 89 years of age and came from 24 US areas. Each participant's cohort was designated according to participant-reported clinical history. Produced via immunoSEQ multiplex PCR; TCRdb's table is partial and in-frame only. The sample carries roughly 380,000 clones, more than 70% recorded once. This rearrangement joins TRBV10-2 to TRBJ1-1, with 7 bases identical to TRBD1. Sequenced: PBMCs or T cells enriched from blood (not recorded which). The sequence was collected from a woman under 40 who had been exposed to COVID-19. CDR3 in amino acids: CASSDEGAGNTEAFF. CDR3 bases: TGCGCCAGCAGCGACGAGGGGGCCGGGAACACTGAAGCTTTCTTT.